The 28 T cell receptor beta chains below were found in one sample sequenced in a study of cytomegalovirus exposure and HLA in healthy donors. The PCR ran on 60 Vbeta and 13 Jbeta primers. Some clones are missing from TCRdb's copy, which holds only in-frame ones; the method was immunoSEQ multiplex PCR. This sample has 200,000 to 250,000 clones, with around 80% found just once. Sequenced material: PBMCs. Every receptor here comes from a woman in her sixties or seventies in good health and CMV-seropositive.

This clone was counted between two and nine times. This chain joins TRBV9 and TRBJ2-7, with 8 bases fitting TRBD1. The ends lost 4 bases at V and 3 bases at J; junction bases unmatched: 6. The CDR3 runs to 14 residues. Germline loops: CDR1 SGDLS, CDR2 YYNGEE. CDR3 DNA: TGTGCCAGCAGCCCCCGGACAGGGAACTACGAGCAGTACTTC. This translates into CASSPRTGNYEQYF.

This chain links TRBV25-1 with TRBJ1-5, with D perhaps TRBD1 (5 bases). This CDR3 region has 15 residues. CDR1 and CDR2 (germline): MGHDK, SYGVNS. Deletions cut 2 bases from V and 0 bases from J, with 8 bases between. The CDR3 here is CASSEQGNSNQPQHF. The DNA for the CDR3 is TGTGCCAGCAGTGAACAGGGTAATAGCAATCAGCCCCAGCATTTT.

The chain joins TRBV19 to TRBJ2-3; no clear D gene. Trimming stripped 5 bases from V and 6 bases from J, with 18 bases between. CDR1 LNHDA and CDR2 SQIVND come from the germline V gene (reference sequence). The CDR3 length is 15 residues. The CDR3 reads CASSVSRFHTDTQYF. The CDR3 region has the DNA TGTGCCAGTAGTGTCTCTAGATTTCATACCGATACGCAGTATTTT. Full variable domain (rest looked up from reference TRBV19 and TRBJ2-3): DGGITQSPKYLFRKEGQNVTLSCEQNLNHDAMYWYRQDPGQGLRLIYYSQIVNDFQKGDIAEGYSVSREKKESFPLTVTSAQKNPTAFYLCASSVSRFHTDTQYFGPGTRLTVL.

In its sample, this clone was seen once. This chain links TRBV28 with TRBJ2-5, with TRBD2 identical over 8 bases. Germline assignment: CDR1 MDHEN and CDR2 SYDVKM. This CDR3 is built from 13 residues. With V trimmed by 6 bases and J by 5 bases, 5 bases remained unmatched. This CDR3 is CASRRSGSETQYF. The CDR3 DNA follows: TGTGCCAGCAGGCGAAGCGGGAGTGAGACCCAGTACTTC.

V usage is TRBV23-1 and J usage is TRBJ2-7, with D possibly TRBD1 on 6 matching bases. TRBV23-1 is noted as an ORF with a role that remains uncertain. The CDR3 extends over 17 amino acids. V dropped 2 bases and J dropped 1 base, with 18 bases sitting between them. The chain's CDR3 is CASSQGLRQGCSYEQYF. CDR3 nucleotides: TGCGCCAGCAGTCAAGGTCTTCGGCAGGGGTGTTCCTACGAGCAGTACTTC.

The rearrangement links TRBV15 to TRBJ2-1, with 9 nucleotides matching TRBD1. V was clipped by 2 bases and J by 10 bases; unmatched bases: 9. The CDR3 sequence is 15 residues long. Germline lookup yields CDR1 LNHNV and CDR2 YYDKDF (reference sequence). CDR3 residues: CATSRTAGQGREQFF. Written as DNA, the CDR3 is TGTGCCACCAGCAGAACTGCGGGACAGGGTCGGGAGCAGTTCTTC.

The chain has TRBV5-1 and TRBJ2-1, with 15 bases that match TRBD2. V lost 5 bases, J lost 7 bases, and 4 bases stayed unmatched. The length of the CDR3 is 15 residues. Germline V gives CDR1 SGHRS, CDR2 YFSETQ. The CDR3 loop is CASRPGLAGGNEQFF. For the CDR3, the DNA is TGCGCCAGCAGACCCGGACTAGCGGGAGGGAATGAGCAGTTCTTC.

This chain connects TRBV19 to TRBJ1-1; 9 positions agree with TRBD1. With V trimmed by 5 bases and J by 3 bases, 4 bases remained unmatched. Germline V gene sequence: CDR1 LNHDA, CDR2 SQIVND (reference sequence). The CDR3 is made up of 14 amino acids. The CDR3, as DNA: TGTGCCAGTAGTTTATGGACAGGGGACACTGAAGCTTTCTTT. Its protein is CASSLWTGDTEAFF.

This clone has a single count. The CDR3 DNA follows: TGTGCCAGCAGCTGGGACAGGGACACTGAAGCTTTCTTT. The encoded protein is CASSWDRDTEAFF. The V gene is TRBV5-4, the J gene TRBJ1-1; 9 bases match TRBD1. V trimming: 3 bases; J trimming: 3 bases; junction bases outside the gene matches: 0. CDR1 and CDR2 from the germline V gene are SGHNT and YYREEE (reference sequence). The CDR3 is 13 residues long.

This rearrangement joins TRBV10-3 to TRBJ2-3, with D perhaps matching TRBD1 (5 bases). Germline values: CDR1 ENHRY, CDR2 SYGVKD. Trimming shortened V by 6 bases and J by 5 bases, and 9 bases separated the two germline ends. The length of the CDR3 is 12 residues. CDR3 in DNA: TGTGCCATCAGCCTCCAGGGAGATACGCAGTATTTT. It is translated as CAISLQGDTQYF.

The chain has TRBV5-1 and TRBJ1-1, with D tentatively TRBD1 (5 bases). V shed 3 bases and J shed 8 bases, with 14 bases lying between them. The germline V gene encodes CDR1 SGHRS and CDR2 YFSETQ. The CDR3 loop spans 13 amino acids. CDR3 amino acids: CASSSRVLAEAFF. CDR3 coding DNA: TGCGCCAGCAGCTCCAGGGTACTGGCCGAAGCTTTCTTT.

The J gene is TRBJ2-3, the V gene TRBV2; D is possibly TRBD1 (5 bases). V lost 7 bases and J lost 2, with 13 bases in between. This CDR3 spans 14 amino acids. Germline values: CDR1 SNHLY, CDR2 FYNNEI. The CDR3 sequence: CASTIDSFTDTQYF. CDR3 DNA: TGTGCCAGCACTATCGACAGCTTCACAGATACGCAGTATTTT.

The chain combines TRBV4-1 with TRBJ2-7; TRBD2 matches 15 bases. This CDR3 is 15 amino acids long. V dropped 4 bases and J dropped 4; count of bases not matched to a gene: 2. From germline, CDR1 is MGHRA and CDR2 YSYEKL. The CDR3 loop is CASSPGTSGRYEQYF. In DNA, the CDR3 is TGCGCCAGCAGCCCCGGGACTAGCGGGAGGTACGAGCAGTACTTC.

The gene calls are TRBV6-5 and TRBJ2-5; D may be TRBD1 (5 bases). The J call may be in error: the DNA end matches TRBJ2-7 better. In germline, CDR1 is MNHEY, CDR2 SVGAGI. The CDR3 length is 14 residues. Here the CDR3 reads CASSPDRPPYEQYF. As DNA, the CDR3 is TGTGCCAGCAGTCCTGACAGACCTCCCTACGAGCAGTACTTC.

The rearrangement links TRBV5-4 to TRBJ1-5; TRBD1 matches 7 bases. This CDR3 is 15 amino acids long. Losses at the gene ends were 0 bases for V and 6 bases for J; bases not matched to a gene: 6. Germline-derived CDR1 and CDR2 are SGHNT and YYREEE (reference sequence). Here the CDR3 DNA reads TGTGCCAGCAGCTTGGACAGGGGTCAGCTTCAGCCCCAGCATTTT. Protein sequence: CASSLDRGQLQPQHF.

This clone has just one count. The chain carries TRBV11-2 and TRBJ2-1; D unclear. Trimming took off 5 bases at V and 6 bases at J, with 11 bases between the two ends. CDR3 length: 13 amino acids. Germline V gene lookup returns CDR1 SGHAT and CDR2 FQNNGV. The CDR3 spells CASSPQKPNEQFF. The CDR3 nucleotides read TGTGCCAGCAGCCCCCAAAAGCCCAATGAGCAGTTCTTC.

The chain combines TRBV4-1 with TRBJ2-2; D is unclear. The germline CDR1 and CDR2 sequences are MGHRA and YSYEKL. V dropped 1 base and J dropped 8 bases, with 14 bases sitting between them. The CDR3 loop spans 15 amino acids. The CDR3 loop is CASSQVYPFTGELFF. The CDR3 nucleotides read TGCGCCAGCAGCCAAGTCTACCCATTTACGGGGGAGCTGTTTTTT.

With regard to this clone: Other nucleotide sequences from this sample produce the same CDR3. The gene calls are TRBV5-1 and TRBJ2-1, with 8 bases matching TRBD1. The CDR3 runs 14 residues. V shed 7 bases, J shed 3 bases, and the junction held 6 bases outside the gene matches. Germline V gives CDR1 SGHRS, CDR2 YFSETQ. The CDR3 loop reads CASSLGQDYNEQFF. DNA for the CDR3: TGCGCCAGCTCCCTGGGACAGGACTACAATGAGCAGTTCTTC.

The chain's CDR3 is CASSLRLAGFKNEQFF. CDR3 DNA: TGTGCCAGCAGCTTGCGACTAGCGGGATTCAAAAATGAGCAGTTCTTC. The chain couples TRBV7-9 to TRBJ2-1; TRBD2 agrees at 11 bases. This CDR3 has 16 residues. With V trimmed by 3 bases and J by 7 bases, 8 bases remained unmatched. From germline, CDR1 is SEHNR and CDR2 FQNEAQ (reference sequence).

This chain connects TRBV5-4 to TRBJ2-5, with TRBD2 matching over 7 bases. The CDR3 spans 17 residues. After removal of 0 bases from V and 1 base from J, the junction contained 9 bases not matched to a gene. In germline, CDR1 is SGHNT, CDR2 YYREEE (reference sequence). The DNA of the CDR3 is TGTGCCAGCAGCTTGGAGGGAGCGGGATGGCTCCAAGAGACCCAGTACTTC. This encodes CASSLEGAGWLQETQYF. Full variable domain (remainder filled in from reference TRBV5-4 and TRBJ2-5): ETGVTQSPTHLIKTRGQQVTLRCSSQSGHNTVSWYQQALGQGPQFIFQYYREEENGRGNFPPRFSGLQFPNYSSELNVNALELDDSALYLCASSLEGAGWLQETQYFGPGTRLLVL.

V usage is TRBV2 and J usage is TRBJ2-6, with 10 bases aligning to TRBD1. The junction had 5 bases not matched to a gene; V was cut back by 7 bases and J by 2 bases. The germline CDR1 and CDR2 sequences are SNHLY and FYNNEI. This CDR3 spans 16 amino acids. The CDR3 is CASTRGTGAGANVLTF. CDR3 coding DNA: TGTGCCAGCACTCGAGGGACAGGGGCTGGGGCCAACGTCCTGACTTTC.

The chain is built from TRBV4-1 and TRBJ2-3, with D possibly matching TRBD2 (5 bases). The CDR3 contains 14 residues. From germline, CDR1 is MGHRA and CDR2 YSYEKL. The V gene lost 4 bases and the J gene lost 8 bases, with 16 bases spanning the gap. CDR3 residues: CASSPPGLKVTQYF. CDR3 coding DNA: TGCGCCAGCAGCCCCCCAGGACTCAAGGTTACGCAGTATTTT.

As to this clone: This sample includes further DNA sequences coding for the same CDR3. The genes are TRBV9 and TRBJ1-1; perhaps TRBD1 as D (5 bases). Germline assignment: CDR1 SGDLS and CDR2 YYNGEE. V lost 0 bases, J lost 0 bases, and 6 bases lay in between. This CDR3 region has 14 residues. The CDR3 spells CASSVGRVNTEAFF. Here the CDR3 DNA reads TGTGCCAGCAGCGTAGGCAGGGTGAACACTGAAGCTTTCTTT.

The CDR3 loop is CASSELREGYNEQFF. The CDR3 nucleotides read TGCGCCAGCAGTGAGCTGCGGGAGGGGTACAATGAGCAGTTCTTC. V and J are TRBV10-2 and TRBJ2-1; TRBD2 matches at 9 bases. After removal of 2 bases from V and 4 bases from J, the junction contained 3 bases not matched to a gene. This CDR3 region has 15 residues. Looked up from germline, CDR1 is WSHSY and CDR2 is SAAADI.

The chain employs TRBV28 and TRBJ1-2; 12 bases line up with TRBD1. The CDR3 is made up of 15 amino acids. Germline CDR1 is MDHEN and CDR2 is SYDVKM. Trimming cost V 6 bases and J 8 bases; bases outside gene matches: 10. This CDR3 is CASSTPGQGARGYTF. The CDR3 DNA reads TGTGCCAGCAGCACCCCGGGACAGGGGGCGCGGGGCTACACCTTC.

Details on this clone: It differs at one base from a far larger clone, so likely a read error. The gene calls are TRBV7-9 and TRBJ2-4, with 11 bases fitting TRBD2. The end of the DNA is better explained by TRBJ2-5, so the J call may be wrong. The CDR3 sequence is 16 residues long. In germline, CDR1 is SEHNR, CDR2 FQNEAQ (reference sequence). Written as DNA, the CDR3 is TGTGCCAGCAGCCCCCGGACTAGCGGGTTCCAAGAGACCCAGTACTTC. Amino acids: CASSPRTSGFQETQYF.

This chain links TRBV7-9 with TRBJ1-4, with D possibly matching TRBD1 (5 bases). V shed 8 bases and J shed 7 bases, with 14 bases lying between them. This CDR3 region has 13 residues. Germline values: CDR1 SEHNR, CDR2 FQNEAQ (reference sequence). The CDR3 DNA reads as TGTGCCAGCTCCGGGCAGGGAAGTGAAAAACTGTTTTTT. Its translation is CASSGQGSEKLFF.

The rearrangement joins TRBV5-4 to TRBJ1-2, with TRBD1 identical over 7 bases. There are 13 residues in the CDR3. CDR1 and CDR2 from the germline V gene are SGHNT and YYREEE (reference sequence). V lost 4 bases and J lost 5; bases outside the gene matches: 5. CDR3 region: CASSRDRKYGYTF. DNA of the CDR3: TGTGCCAGCAGCAGGGACAGAAAATATGGCTACACCTTC.